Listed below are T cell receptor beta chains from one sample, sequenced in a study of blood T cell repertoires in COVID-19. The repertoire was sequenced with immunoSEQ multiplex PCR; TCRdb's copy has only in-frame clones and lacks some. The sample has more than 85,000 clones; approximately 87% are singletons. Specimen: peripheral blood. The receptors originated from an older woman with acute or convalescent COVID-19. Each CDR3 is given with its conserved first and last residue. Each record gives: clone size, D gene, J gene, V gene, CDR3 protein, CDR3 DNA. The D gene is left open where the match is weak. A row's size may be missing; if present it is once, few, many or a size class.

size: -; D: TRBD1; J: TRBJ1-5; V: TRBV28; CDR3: CASSLPGTGVRSNQPQHF; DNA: TGTGCCAGCAGTTTACCCGGGACAGGGGTGAGGAGCAATCAGCCCCAGCATTTT
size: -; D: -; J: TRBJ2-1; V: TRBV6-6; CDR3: CASSFSSYNEQFF; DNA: TGTGCCAGCAGTTTTAGCTCCTACAATGAGCAGTTCTTC
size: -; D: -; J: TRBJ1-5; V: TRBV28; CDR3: CASSFGQPQHF; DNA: TGTGCCAGCAGTTTCGGTCAGCCCCAGCATTTT
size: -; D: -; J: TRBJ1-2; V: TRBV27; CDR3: CASSIRNQGPYGYTF; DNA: TGTGCCAGCAGTATACGGAATCAGGGTCCCTATGGCTACACCTTC
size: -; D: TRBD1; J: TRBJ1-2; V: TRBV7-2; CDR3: CASSLGGGGSYGYTF; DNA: TGTGCCAGCAGCTTAGGTGGAGGGGGCTCCTATGGCTACACCTTC
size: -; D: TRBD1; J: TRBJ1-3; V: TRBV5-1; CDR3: CASSLSGQGGGNTIYF; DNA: TGCGCCAGCAGCTTATCGGGACAGGGTGGTGGAAACACCATATATTTT
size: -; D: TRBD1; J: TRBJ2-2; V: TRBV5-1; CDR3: CASSTRQGAIGELFF; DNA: TGCGCCAGCAGCACCCGACAGGGGGCGATCGGGGAGCTGTTTTTT
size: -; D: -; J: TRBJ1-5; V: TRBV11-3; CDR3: CASSLVWGLNQPQHF; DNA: TGTGCCAGCAGCTTAGTCTGGGGCCTCAATCAGCCCCAGCATTTT
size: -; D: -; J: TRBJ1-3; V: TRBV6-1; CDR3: CASSESISGNTIYF; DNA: TGTGCCAGCAGTGAAAGCATCTCTGGAAACACCATATATTTT
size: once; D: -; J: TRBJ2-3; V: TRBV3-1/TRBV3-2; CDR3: CASSHEDRFFQRDTDTQYF; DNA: TGTGCCAGCAGCCACGAAGACAGGTTCTTTCAGCGGGACACAGATACGCAGTATTTT
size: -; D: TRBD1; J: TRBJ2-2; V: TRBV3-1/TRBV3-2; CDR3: CASSLGQGSGGELFF; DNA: TGTGCCAGCAGCCTAGGACAGGGGAGTGGCGGGGAGCTGTTTTTT
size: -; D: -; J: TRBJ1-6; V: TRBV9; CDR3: CASSVRATGSPLHF; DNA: TGTGCCAGCAGCGTACGGGCCACGGGATCACCCCTCCACTTT
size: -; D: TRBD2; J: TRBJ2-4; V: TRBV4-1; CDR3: CASSQGVSGGDIQYF; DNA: TGCGCCAGCAGCCAAGGGGTTAGCGGGGGCGACATTCAGTACTTC
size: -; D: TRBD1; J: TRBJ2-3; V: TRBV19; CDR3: CASKGQGLDTQYF; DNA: TGTGCCAGTAAGGGACAGGGGTTGGATACGCAGTATTTT
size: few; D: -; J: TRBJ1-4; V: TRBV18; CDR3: CASSPNGLFSGGKLFF; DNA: TGTGCCAGCTCACCAAATGGCCTCTTTTCGGGGGGAAAACTGTTTTTT
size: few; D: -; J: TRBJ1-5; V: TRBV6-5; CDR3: CASSPGRGPNQPQHF; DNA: TGTGCCAGCAGTCCCGGTAGGGGTCCCAATCAGCCCCAGCATTTT
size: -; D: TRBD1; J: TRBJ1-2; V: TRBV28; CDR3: CASRGTGGGYGYTF; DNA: TGTGCCAGCAGGGGCACAGGGGGCGGGTATGGCTACACCTTC
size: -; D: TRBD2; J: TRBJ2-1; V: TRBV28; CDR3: CASSPRPGTSGGFDEQFF; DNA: TGTGCCAGCAGTCCCCGGCCTGGGACTAGCGGGGGGTTCGATGAGCAGTTCTTC
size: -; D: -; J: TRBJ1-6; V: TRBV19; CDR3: CASSPRTVFSPLHF; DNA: TGTGCCAGTAGTCCCAGGACAGTCTTCTCACCCCTCCACTTT
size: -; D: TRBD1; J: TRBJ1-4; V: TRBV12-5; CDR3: CASGTGTAKEKLFF; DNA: TGTGCTAGTGGCACCGGGACAGCTAAGGAAAAACTGTTTTTT
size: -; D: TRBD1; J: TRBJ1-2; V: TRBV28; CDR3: CASSSSGTGDYGYTF; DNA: TGTGCCAGCAGTAGCTCCGGGACAGGGGACTATGGCTACACCTTC
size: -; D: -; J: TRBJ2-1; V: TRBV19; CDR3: CASSIAVNNEQFF; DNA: TGTGCCAGTAGTATTGCAGTTAACAATGAGCAGTTCTTC
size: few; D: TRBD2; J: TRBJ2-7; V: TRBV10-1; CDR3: CAVGGMGGREQYF; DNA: TGCGCCGTGGGGGGGATGGGCGGCCGCGAGCAGTACTTC
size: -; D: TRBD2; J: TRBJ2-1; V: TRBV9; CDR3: CASSVVSSGGANEQFF; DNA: TGTGCCAGCAGCGTAGTGTCTAGCGGGGGGGCGAATGAGCAGTTCTTC
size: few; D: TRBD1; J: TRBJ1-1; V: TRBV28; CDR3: CASRIRQGTEAFF; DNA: TGTGCCAGCAGGATTCGACAGGGGACTGAAGCTTTCTTT
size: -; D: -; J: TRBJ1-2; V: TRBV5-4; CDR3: CASSLRGNYGYTF; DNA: TGTGCCAGCAGCTTGAGAGGAAACTATGGCTACACCTTC
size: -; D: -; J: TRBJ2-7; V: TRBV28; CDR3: CASSPLSFEQYF; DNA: TGTGCCAGCAGTCCCCTTTCTTTCGAGCAGTACTTC
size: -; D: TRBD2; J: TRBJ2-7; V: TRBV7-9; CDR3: CASSPRREGYEQYF; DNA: TGTGCCAGCAGCCCAAGGCGGGAGGGCTACGAGCAGTACTTC
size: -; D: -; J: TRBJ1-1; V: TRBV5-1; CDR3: CASSSPGATEAFF; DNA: TGCGCCAGCAGCTCCCCAGGGGCCACTGAAGCTTTCTTT
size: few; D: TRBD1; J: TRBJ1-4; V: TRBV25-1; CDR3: CASMDRVLEKLFF; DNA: TGTGCCAGCATGGACAGGGTCCTTGAAAAACTGTTTTTT
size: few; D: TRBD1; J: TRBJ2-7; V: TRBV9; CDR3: CASSETGKSYEQYF; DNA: TGTGCCAGCAGCGAGACAGGGAAATCCTACGAGCAGTACTTC
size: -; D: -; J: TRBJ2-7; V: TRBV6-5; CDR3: CASSPVRGQQYF; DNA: TGTGCCAGCAGCCCGGTTAGGGGCCAGCAGTACTTC